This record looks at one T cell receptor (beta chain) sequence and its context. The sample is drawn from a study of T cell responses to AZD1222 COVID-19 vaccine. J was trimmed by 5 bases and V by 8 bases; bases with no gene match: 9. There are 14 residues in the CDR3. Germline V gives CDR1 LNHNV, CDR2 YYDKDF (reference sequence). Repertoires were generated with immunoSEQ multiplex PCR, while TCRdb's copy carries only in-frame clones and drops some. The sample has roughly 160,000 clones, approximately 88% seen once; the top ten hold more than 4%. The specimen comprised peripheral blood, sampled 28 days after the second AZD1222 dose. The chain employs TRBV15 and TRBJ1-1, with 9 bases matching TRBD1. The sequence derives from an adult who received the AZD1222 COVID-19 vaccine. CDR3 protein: CATQIGTGRTEAFF. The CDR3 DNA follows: TGTGCCACCCAGATCGGGACAGGGAGGACTGAAGCTTTCTTT.